The 23 T cell receptor beta chains below all came from one sample that was sequenced in a study of CD8 T cells in ankylosing spondylitis. TCRdb processed the 5' RACE reads anew with MiXCR; each CDR3 protein has one entry. This table has some 250,000 distinct CDR3 sequences, 8.6% appearing once. Sequencing was performed on blood, either unsorted or a sorted T cell fraction (not recorded which). Receptors were obtained from a male donor with ankylosing spondylitis or in good health (not recorded which).

Many counts were recorded for this clonotype. The chain has TRBV20-1 and TRBJ2-1; D is possibly TRBD2 (5 bases). The germline V and J ends were trimmed by 0 bases and 6 bases, with 15 bases remaining between them. This CDR3 region has 15 residues. Germline assignment: CDR1 DFQATT and CDR2 SNEGSKA (reference sequence). CDR3 DNA: TGCAGTGCTAGAGATCGAGTATTAGCGAGCAATGAGCAGTTCTTC. Encoded protein: CSARDRVLASNEQFF.

This clonotype has at least ten counts. The rearrangement joins TRBV6-5 to TRBJ1-1; D is uncertain. Germline V CDR1 and CDR2: MNHEY, SVGAGI. The ends were cut back, 6 bases at V and 0 bases at J, with 5 bases in the middle. CDR3 length equals 12 residues. Here the CDR3 reads CASRDMNTEAFF. The CDR3 DNA is TGTGCCAGCAGAGACATGAACACTGAAGCTTTCTTT.

This clonotype was picked up many times. The chain couples TRBV7-2 to TRBJ2-1; D assignment may be TRBD1 or TRBD2 (5 bases each). The V end lost 3 bases, the J end lost 4 bases, and 13 bases lay between the germline ends. There are 15 residues in the CDR3. Germline values: CDR1 SGHTA, CDR2 FQGNSA. The CDR3: CASSFGATGYNEQFF. CDR3 DNA: TGTGCCAGCAGCTTCGGGGCTACAGGTTACAATGAGCAGTTCTTC.

The chain employs TRBV7-9 and TRBJ2-5; the match to TRBD2 covers 8 bases. The ends lost 4 bases at V and 13 bases at J; junction bases unmatched: 11. Germline CDR1 is SEHNR and CDR2 is FQNEAQ (reference sequence). The CDR3 spans 13 residues. The CDR3 bases are TGTGCCAGCAGCTCCACCGGGACTAGGCCAGCGTACTTC. It specifies CASSSTGTRPAYF.

The J gene is TRBJ1-2, the V gene TRBV7-2; D may be TRBD1 (5 bases). CDR1 is SGHTA, CDR2 FQGNSA, per germline. Trimming cost V 5 bases and J 4 bases, with 14 bases left between them. The CDR3 covers 14 residues. CDR3 protein: CASSVTGLGYGYTF. The CDR3 DNA sequence: TGTGCCAGCAGCGTAACAGGTCTGGGCTATGGCTACACCTTC.

This clonotype was observed a few times. The chain couples TRBV20-1 to TRBJ2-5; 13 nucleotides line up with TRBD2. V trimming: 1 base; J trimming: 5 bases; junction bases outside the gene matches: 7. Germline V lookup: CDR1 DFQATT, CDR2 SNEGSKA (reference sequence). The CDR3 length is 16 residues. Here the CDR3 reads CSARGGTSGVAETQYF. CDR3 nucleotides: TGCAGTGCTAGAGGTGGGACTAGCGGGGTCGCGGAGACCCAGTACTTC.

This clonotype occurred many times. J is TRBJ2-1 and V is TRBV7-9, with TRBD2 matching over 11 bases. The CDR3 runs 15 residues. V gave up 6 bases and J gave up 4 bases; unmatched junction bases: 5. Germline V CDR1 and CDR2: SEHNR, FQNEAQ (reference sequence). CDR3: CASRSTSGIYNEQFF. CDR3 coding DNA: TGTGCCAGCAGATCGACTAGCGGGATATACAATGAGCAGTTCTTC.

Remarks on this clonotype: One base away lies a much larger clone, so this may be a sequencing read error. The chain is built from TRBV12-3 or TRBV12-4 and TRBJ2-7; D ambiguous. The V gene lost 3 bases and the J gene lost 7 bases, with 13 bases spanning the gap. CDR3 length: 13 residues. The CDR3 DNA is TGTGCCAGCAGTTTGTCCGTAGCCGGGGAGCAGTACTTC. Translating it yields CASSLSVAGEQYF.

The V and J genes are TRBV5-5 and TRBJ2-1, with 8 bases matching TRBD2. CDR3 length: 15 residues. The germline CDR1 and CDR2 sequences are SGHKS and YYEKEE (reference sequence). With V trimmed by 4 bases and J by 1 base, 4 bases remained unmatched. The CDR3 DNA is TGTGCCAGCAGCCTACTAGCGGAATCCTACAATGAGCAGTTCTTC. Protein sequence: CASSLLAESYNEQFF.

This clonotype was seen at least ten times. V and J are TRBV7-2 and TRBJ1-2; the D is unclear. The CDR3 has 12 residues. The ends were cut back, 2 bases at V and 7 bases at J, with 8 bases in the middle. Per germline, CDR1 SGHTA and CDR2 FQGNSA. The CDR3 protein is CASSLPPGGYTF. DNA of the CDR3: TGTGCCAGCAGCTTACCCCCGGGTGGCTACACCTTC.

There are a few counts of this clonotype. This chain links TRBV30 with TRBJ2-7; the D is unclear. The germline gives CDR1 GTSNPN, CDR2 SVGIG (reference sequence). The CDR3 runs 11 residues. CDR3 region: CALTAAYEQYF. The CDR3, as DNA: TGTGCTTTGACGGCGGCCTACGAGCAGTACTTC.

This clonotype was picked up many times. The chain employs TRBV7-2 and TRBJ1-1, with 8 positions matching TRBD1. CDR1 is SGHTA and CDR2 is FQGNSA in the germline V gene. The CDR3 consists of 14 residues. J was trimmed by 5 bases and V by 5 bases; bases with no gene match: 7. DNA of the CDR3: TGTGCCAGCAGCCTGGACAGGGTAAGGACTGAAGCTTTCTTT. Amino acid sequence: CASSLDRVRTEAFF.

This clonotype was seen a single time. A much larger clone is a single base away; this may be a read error. V gene TRBV12-3 or TRBV12-4 combines with J gene TRBJ1-1; 10 bases align to TRBD1. CDR3 length equals 17 residues. The CDR3 spells CASSSGTGVILDTKAFF. In DNA, the CDR3 is TGTGCCAGCAGCTCCGGGACAGGGGTTATTTTGGACACTAAAGCTTTCTTT.

This clonotype was counted many times. The J gene is TRBJ2-1, the V gene TRBV6-5; D possibly corresponds to TRBD1 (5 bases). CDR3 length: 15 amino acids. The V and J ends lost 3 bases and 7 bases respectively, with 16 bases between them. Looked up from germline, CDR1 is MNHEY and CDR2 is SVGAGI. CDR3 sequence (DNA): TGTGCCAGCAGTTATGACCTCAGGGCAAAAAATGAGCAGTTCTTC. This encodes CASSYDLRAKNEQFF.

V and J are TRBV7-2 and TRBJ2-5, with D perhaps TRBD2 (6 bases). V was trimmed by 1 base and J by 5 bases, leaving 26 bases between them. The germline CDR1 and CDR2 sequences are SGHTA and FQGNSA. This CDR3 is built from 19 residues. This CDR3 reads CASSLGLDRWRAIGETQYF. The DNA of the CDR3 is TGTGCCAGCAGCTTAGGGCTTGATAGGTGGAGGGCCATTGGGGAGACCCAGTACTTC.

The sample holds many counts of this clonotype. In DNA, the CDR3 is TGTGCCAGCAGCTCCCGACAGGGAGGTGAAAAACTGTTTTTT. This translates into CASSSRQGGEKLFF. The V gene is TRBV7-2, the J gene TRBJ1-4; 7 positions agree with TRBD1. Germline-derived CDR1 and CDR2 are SGHTA and FQGNSA. This CDR3 contains 14 residues. With 4 bases clipped from V and 7 bases from J, the junction kept 6 bases outside the gene matches.

This clonotype was seen repeatedly, ten times or more. The rearrangement joins TRBV20-1 to TRBJ2-2; 9 nucleotides agree with TRBD2. This CDR3 is 14 amino acids long. Germline V gene lookup returns CDR1 DFQATT and CDR2 SNEGSKA (reference sequence). With V trimmed by 1 base and J by 3 bases, 0 bases remained unmatched. DNA of the CDR3: TGCAGTGCTAGAGTAGCGGGAGACACCGGGGAGCTGTTTTTT. Protein: CSARVAGDTGELFF.

The sample holds a few counts of this clonotype. This chain connects TRBV4-3 to TRBJ1-3; perhaps TRBD1 as D (5 bases). The CDR3 runs to 15 residues. V was cut by 1 base and J by 0 bases, with 7 bases left in between. The germline gives CDR1 LGHNA, CDR2 YSLEER. The CDR3 spells CASSQGQTSGNTIYF. The CDR3 DNA reads TGCGCCAGCAGCCAAGGACAGACCTCTGGAAACACCATATATTTT.

This clonotype was seen repeatedly, ten times or more. The chain combines TRBV12-3 or TRBV12-4 with TRBJ2-5, with 9 bases identical to TRBD1. There are 14 residues in the CDR3. V lost 4 bases and J lost 5; bases outside the gene matches: 5. CDR3 region: CASSSGTGQETQYF. The CDR3 nucleotides read TGTGCCAGCAGTTCGGGGACAGGGCAGGAGACCCAGTACTTC.

There are many counts of this clonotype. J is TRBJ2-7 and V is TRBV3-1, with no clear D. The CDR3 is 14 amino acids. Germline values: CDR1 LGHDT, CDR2 YNNKEL (reference sequence). V was cut by 0 bases and J by 5 bases, with 11 bases left in between. CDR3 sequence: CASSQDIKVHEQYF. DNA for the CDR3: TGTGCCAGCAGCCAAGACATCAAAGTCCACGAGCAGTACTTC.

The chain has TRBV12-3 or TRBV12-4 and TRBJ2-6; D not certain. Trimming removed 3 bases at V and 4 bases at J, with 10 bases between. This CDR3 spans 15 amino acids. The CDR3 coding sequence is TGTGCCAGCAGTTTGGTCGGGTTCGGGGCCAACGTCCTGACTTTC. Translating it yields CASSLVGFGANVLTF.

This rearrangement joins TRBV7-8 to TRBJ2-7, with TRBD1 matching over 7 bases. Germline CDR1 SGHVS, CDR2 FQNEAQ. This CDR3 has 17 residues. V trimming: 6 bases; J trimming: 1 base; junction bases outside the gene matches: 15. The CDR3 spells CASSPGTDQRWSYEQYF. In DNA, the CDR3 is TGTGCCAGCAGTCCCGGGACAGACCAAAGATGGTCCTACGAGCAGTACTTC.

This clonotype occurred many times. The rearrangement uses TRBV9 and TRBJ2-3, with D uncertain. With 0 bases removed from V and 0 bases from J, the gap between germline ends came to 11 bases. Germline-derived CDR1 and CDR2 are SGDLS and YYNGEE. The CDR3 covers 16 residues. The CDR3 coding sequence is TGTGCCAGCAGCGTAGCTAAAGTCCTAAGCACAGATACGCAGTATTTT. It codes for CASSVAKVLSTDTQYF.